The following is a TCR beta chain sequence with its context. This record belongs to a study of cytomegalovirus exposure and HLA in healthy donors. Use of 60 Vbeta and 13 Jbeta primers characterized the PCR. Per the study methods: There were some 87 million unique TCR beta chains by a later count, and about 11 million of them were shared. Clones were read by immunoSEQ multiplex PCR, and TCRdb kept only the in-frame ones, dropping some. V and J calls and clone size are copied from that table; D and trimming were computed from the DNA. The sample yields roughly 150,000 clones, around 80% seen once. From germline, CDR1 is SNHLY and CDR2 FYNNEI. The V end lost 8 bases, the J end lost 7 bases, and 17 bases lay between the germline ends. CDR3 length equals 14 residues.

The origin of this receptor is a woman aged 40 to 49 in good health and CMV-seropositive. V is TRBV2 and J is TRBJ1-4; D perhaps matches TRBD1 (5 bases). The specimen sequenced was PBMCs. The CDR3: CASLTGGLSEKLFF. The CDR3, as DNA: TGTGCCAGCCTTACGGGGGGGTTAAGTGAAAAACTGTTTTTT.